This T cell receptor delta chain was documented in a study of in vitro expanded adult blood gammadelta T cells (dated by TCRdb to 2018 to 2021). With regard to the full study: Sort purity ranged from approximately 94% to 100% Vgamma9Vdelta2 cells among T cells. The study compared the TCR repertoire of Vgamma9Vdelta2 T cells expanded in vitro with a mistletoe-extract drug against those expanded with HMBPP or zoledronate. For every donor, cells were stimulated separately with HMBPP, zoledronate or AbnobaViscum P, and the TRG and TRD CDR3 repertoires from each condition were sequenced. A few subjects were included in the TCR repertoire analysis.

What the treatment or condition label conveys for this sample: microbial phosphoantigen (E)-4-hydroxy-3-methyl-but-2-enyl pyrophosphate, around 10 nM. Following expansion, live CD3+ TCRgammadelta+ Vgamma9+ Vdelta2+ T cells were FACS-sorted using a FACS Aria III. PBMC were pulsed for one day with 10 nM HMBPP, then washed three times before expansion. Cultures were expanded for roughly 2 weeks, with IL-2 replenished every 3 to 4 days. After the one-day stimulant pulse, cells were washed three times and then cultured in medium containing approximately 100 U/mL IL-2. Before culture, peripheral blood mononuclear cells were isolated using Lymphoprep gradient centrifugation and then cryopreserved in liquid nitrogen. The receptor library was made with 5' RACE. The RNeasy Micro Kit was used to extract RNA from approximately 9,500 sorted cells per sample. Libraries were generated by template-switch reverse transcription, after which the CDR3gamma and CDR3delta regions were amplified by PCR. Amplicons were sequenced on an Illumina MiSeq with the V2 300 kit, and 150 bp paired-end reads were generated. As for the authors' bioinformatics: Read quality was checked with FastQC version 0.11.8. Reads were aligned to GenBank TRG or TRD reference genes with MiXCR version 3.0.3 to construct CDR3 sequences. MiXCR ran with default parameters, except that TRDD assembly used 3 instead of 5 consecutive nucleotides. VDJtools version 1.2.1 with default settings was used for repertoire analyses, including normalized Shannon-Wiener diversity, clonotype tracking and multidimensional scaling. CDR3 sequences that were out-of-frame or contained stop codons were left out of the analysis. After TCRdb called clones again from the public reads with CATT, rows with identical DNA were merged. These V and J calls rely on TCRdb rather than the paper's analysis. Within this sample are hundreds of delta-chain clones, with less than 55% of them counted one time only. Around 24% of the sample is taken by the ten largest.

As encoded in the germline V gene, CDR1 is GEAIGNYY while CDR2 is EKD. The CDR3 runs 14 amino acids, cysteine and phenylalanine included. Only CDR3 DNA remains: 42 bases, in frame from the first base. The junction shows trimming of 8 bases on V and 3 bases on J, and the gene matches do not reach 9 bases of it. Paper-wide results and their limitations: Top TRGV9 CDR3 clonotypes were largely public, being shared across donors and across all three stimulation conditions. The TRDV2 repertoire shared between treatments was found to be private to each donor, and TRD repertoires were clustered by subject rather than by stimulant in multidimensional scaling. All repertoires were derived from in vitro expanded cultures of healthy donor cells rather than from mistletoe-treated patients. CDR3 length, diversity and J usage of AbnobaViscum P-expanded Vgamma9Vdelta2 repertoires were found to be similar to those of HMBPP- and zoledronate-expanded repertoires, which suggested a polyclonal response.

This clone counts as hyperexpanded (1% or more). Its antigen target is currently unknown. No base quality information exists; no much larger clone differs at one position. Other DNA sequences in the sample encode the same CDR3. The V and J genes are TRDV2 and TRDJ1, with 9 bases aligning to TRDD2. This sequence originates from an adult in good health. The sequencing here drew on gamma-delta T cells from peripheral blood expanded in culture, taken from an in vitro culture stimulated with HMBPP. The nucleotides read TGTGCCTTGGAGTCCCTTCCTACCTCCGATAAACTCATCTTT. Translated, this gives CALESLPTSDKLIF.